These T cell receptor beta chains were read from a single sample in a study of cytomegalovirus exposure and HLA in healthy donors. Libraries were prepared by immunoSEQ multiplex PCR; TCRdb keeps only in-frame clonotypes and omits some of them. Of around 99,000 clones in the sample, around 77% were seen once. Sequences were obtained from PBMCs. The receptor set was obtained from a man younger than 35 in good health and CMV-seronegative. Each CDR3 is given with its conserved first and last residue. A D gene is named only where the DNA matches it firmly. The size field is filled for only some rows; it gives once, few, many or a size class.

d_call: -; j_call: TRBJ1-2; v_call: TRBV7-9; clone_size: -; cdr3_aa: CASSPPGAPGCGYTF; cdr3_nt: TGTGCCAGCAGCCCACCAGGGGCACCCGGCTGTGGCTACACCTTC
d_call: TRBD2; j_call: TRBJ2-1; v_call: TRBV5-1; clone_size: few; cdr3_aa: CASSLDSGLAGNEQFF; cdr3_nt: TGCGCCAGCAGCTTGGATTCGGGACTAGCGGGCAATGAGCAGTTCTTC
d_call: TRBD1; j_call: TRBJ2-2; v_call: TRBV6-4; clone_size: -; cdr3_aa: CASERTGGPTGELFF; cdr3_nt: TGTGCCAGCGAGAGGACAGGGGGCCCCACCGGGGAGCTGTTTTTT
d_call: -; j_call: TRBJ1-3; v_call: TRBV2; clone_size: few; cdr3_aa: CASSVTAAGNTIYF; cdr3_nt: TGTGCCAGCAGTGTAACGGCAGCAGGGAACACCATATATTTT
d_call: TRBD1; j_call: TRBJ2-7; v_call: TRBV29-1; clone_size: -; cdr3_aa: CSVARQGYEQYF; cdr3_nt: TGCAGCGTTGCCCGACAGGGCTACGAGCAGTACTTC
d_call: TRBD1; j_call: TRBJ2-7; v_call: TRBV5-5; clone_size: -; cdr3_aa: CASSRTGGAYEQYF; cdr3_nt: TGTGCCAGCAGCCGGACAGGGGGGGCCTACGAGCAGTACTTC
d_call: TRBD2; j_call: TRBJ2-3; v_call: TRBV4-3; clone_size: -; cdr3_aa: CASSQGLAGTDTQYF; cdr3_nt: TGCGCCAGCAGCCAAGGACTAGCGGGGACAGATACGCAGTATTTT
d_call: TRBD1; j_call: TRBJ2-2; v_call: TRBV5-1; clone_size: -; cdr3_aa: CASSLYGTGDTGELFF; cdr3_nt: TGCGCCAGCAGCTTGTACGGGACAGGGGACACCGGGGAGCTGTTTTTT
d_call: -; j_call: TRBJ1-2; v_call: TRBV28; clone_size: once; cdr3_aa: CASRSQGVLGYTF; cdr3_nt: TGTGCCAGCAGGTCACAAGGGGTTTTGGGCTACACCTTC
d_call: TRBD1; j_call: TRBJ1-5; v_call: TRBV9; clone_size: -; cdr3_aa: CASSRGPGQLINQPQHF; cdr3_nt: TGTGCCAGCAGCAGAGGTCCGGGACAGTTAATCAATCAGCCCCAGCATTTT
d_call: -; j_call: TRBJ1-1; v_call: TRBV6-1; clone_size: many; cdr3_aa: CAGRERANTEAFF; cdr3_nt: TGTGCCGGCAGGGAGAGAGCGAACACTGAAGCTTTCTTT
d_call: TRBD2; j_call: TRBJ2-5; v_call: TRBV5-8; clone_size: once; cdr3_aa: CASSAGLEETQYF; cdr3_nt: TGTGCCAGCAGCGCGGGACTAGAAGAGACCCAGTACTTC
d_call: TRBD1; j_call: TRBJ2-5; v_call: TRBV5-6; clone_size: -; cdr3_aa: CASSLVGQGEETQYF; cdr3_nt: TGTGCCAGCAGCTTGGTGGGACAGGGAGAAGAGACCCAGTACTTC
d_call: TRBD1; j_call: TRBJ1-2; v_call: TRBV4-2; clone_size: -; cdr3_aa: CASTQAGGSYGYTF; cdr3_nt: TGTGCCAGCACCCAAGCAGGGGGCTCCTATGGCTACACCTTC
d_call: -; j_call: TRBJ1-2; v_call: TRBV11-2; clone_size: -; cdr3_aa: CASSLSGYGYTF; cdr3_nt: TGTGCCAGCAGCTTATCCGGTTATGGCTACACCTTC
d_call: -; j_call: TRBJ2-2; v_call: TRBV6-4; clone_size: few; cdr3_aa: CASSDSSTGELFF; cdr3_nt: TGTGCCAGCAGTGACTCGTCTACCGGGGAGCTGTTTTTT
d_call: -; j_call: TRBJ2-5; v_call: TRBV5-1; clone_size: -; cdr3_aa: CASSLWGEETQYF; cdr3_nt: TGCGCCAGCAGCTTGTGGGGAGAGGAGACCCAGTACTTC
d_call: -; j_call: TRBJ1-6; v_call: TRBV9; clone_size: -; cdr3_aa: CASSEGNRRPLHF; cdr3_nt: TGTGCCAGCAGCGAGGGAAACAGGCGCCCCCTCCACTTT
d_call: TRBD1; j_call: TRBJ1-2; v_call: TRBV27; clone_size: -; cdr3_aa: CASSWDRGRGYTF; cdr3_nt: TGTGCCAGCAGTTGGGACAGGGGTAGGGGCTACACCTTC
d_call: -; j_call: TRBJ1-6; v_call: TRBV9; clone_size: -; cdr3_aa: CASSAAPGSNSPLHF; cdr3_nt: TGTGCCAGCAGCGCTGCCCCGGGGAGCAATTCACCCCTCCACTTT
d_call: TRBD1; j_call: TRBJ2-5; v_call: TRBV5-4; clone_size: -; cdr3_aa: CASSSGGTGTQETQYF; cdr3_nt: TGTGCCAGCAGCTCGGGTGGGACAGGCACCCAAGAGACCCAGTACTTC
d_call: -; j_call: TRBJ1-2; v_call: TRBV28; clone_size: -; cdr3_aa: CASTTPSPGTTYGYTF; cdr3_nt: TGTGCCAGCACCACTCCCTCCCCCGGGACAACCTATGGCTACACCTTC
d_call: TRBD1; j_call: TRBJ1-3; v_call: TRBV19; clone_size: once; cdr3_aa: CASSTGTGNSGNTIYF; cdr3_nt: TGTGCCAGTAGTACCGGGACAGGCAACTCTGGAAACACCATATATTTT
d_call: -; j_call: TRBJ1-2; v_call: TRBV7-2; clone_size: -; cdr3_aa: CAGSFQTSRGYTF; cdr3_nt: TGTGCCGGCAGCTTCCAAACGTCGAGGGGCTACACCTTC
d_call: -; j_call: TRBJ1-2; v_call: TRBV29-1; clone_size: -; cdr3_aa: CSVESTYGHHTF; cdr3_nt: TGCAGCGTTGAATCCACCTATGGACATCACACCTTC
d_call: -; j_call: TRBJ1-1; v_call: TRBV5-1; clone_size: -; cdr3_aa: CASSSETGLNTEAFF; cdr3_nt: TGCGCCAGCAGCTCGGAGACAGGCCTGAACACTGAAGCTTTCTTT
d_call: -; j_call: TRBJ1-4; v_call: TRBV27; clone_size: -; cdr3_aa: CASSKIGGGRGNEKLFF; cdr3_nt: TGTGCCAGCAGTAAAATAGGGGGGGGCCGAGGGAATGAAAAACTGTTTTTT
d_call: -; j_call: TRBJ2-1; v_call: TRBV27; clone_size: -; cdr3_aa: CASRLQRGAANEQFF; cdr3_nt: TGTGCCAGCAGACTACAACGGGGGGCGGCGAATGAGCAGTTCTTC
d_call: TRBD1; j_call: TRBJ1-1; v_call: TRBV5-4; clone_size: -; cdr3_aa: CASSDTGGSQNTEAFF; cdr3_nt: TGTGCCAGCAGCGATACAGGGGGCTCCCAGAACACTGAAGCTTTCTTT
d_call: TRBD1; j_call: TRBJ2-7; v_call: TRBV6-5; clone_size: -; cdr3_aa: CASKRGTGVHEQYF; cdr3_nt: TGTGCCAGTAAACGCGGGACAGGGGTCCACGAGCAGTACTTC
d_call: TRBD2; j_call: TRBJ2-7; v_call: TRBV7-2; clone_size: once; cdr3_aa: CASSLRGGLNEQYF; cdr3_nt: TGTGCCAGCAGCCTGCGGGGGGGCCTCAACGAGCAGTACTTC
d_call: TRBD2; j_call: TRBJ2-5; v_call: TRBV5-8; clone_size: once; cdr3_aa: CASSKGLAGGEETQYF; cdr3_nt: TGTGCCAGCAGCAAAGGACTAGCGGGAGGTGAGGAGACCCAGTACTTC
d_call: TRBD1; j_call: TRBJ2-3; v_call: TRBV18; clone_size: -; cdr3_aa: CASSPFVGRQGADTQYF; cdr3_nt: TGTGCCAGCTCACCATTCGTCGGTCGACAGGGAGCAGATACGCAGTATTTT
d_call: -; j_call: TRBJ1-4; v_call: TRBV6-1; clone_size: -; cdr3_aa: CASERGEESEKLFF; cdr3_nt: TGTGCCAGCGAACGTGGGGAGGAGAGTGAAAAACTGTTTTTT
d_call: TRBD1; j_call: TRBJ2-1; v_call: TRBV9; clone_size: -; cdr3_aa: CASRYGTGDNEQFF; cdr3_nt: TGTGCCAGCAGGTACGGGACAGGGGACAATGAGCAGTTCTTC
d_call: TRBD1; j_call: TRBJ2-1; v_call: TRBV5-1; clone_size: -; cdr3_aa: CASSETGSSYNEQFF; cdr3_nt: TGCGCCAGCAGCGAGACAGGGAGCTCCTACAATGAGCAGTTCTTC
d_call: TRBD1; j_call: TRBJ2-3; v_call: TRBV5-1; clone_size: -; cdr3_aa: CASSYRTGGTDTQYF; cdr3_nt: TGCGCCAGCAGCTACCGGACAGGGGGCACAGATACGCAGTATTTT
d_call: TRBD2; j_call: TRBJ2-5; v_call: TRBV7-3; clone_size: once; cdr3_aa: CASSLTGGSRETQYF; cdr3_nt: TGTGCCAGCAGCTTAACCGGGGGGAGTCGGGAGACCCAGTACTTC
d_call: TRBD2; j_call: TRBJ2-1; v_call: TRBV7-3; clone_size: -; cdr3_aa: CASSPQPGLASYNEQFF; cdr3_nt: TGTGCCAGCAGCCCCCAACCGGGACTAGCTTCCTACAATGAGCAGTTCTTC
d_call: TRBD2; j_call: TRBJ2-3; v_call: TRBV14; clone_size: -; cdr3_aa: CASSQVSGDLTQYF; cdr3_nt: TGTGCCAGCAGCCAAGTTAGCGGGGATTTGACGCAGTATTTT
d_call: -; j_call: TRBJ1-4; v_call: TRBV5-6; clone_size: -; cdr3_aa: CASSLATTYNEKLFF; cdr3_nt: TGTGCCAGCAGCTTAGCAACCACCTATAATGAAAAACTGTTTTTT
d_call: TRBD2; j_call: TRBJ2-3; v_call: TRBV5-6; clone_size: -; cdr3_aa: CASSLVGSSGGTDTQYF; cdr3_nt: TGTGCCAGCAGCTTGGTGGGGTCGAGCGGGGGCACAGATACGCAGTATTTT
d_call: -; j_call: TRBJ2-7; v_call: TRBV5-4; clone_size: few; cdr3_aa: CASSASSFDEQYF; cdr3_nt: TGTGCCAGCAGCGCGTCCTCTTTTGACGAGCAGTACTTC
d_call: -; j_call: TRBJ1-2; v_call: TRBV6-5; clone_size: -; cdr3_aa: CASSYQGKGYGYTF; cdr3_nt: TGTGCCAGCAGTTACCAGGGAAAGGGGTATGGCTACACCTTC
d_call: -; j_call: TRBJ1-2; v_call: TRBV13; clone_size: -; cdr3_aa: CASSSGTNYGYPF; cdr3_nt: TGTGCCAGCAGCTCCGGGACAAACTATGGCTACCCCTTC